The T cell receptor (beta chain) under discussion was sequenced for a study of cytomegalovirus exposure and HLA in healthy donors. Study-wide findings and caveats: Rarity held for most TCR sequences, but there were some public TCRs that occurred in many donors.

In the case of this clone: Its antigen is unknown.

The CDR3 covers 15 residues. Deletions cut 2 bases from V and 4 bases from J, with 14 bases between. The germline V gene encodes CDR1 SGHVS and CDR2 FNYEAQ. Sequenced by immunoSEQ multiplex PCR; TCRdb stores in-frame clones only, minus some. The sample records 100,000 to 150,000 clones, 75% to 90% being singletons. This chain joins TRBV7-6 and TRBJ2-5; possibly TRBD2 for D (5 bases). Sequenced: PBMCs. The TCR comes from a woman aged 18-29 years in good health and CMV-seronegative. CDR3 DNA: TGTGCCAGCAGCTTAAACGGGGTTACCCTAGAGACCCAGTACTTC. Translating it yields CASSLNGVTLETQYF.